This TCR beta chain was recovered during a study of breast tumors, draining lymph nodes, adjacent tissues. Whole-study results and caveats: Findings are consistent with lymph node origin and intratumoral expansion of most tumor T cells.

This clonotype was detected many times. Its antigen is unidentified. Axillary draining lymph nodes of breast cancer patients supplied the node samples. CDR3 length: 14 amino acids. Trimming removed 9 bases from V and 4 bases from J, with 19 bases in between. CDR1 is SNHLY, CDR2 FYNNEI, per germline. TCRdb analysed the multiplex PCR reads with MiXCR anew, one entry per CDR3 protein. The table has about 100,000 distinct CDR3 sequences, less than 25% seen once. Sequencing input: axillary lymph node tissue. The chain combines TRBV2 with TRBJ2-7; D unclear. The clonotype comes from a female donor with breast cancer. Some clones in this sample may be carry-over from other donors' samples. Here the CDR3 DNA reads TGTGCCAGGAGGAGTTTAGGACCTTATTACGAGCAGTACTTC. It specifies CARRSLGPYYEQYF. The full variable domain, rest sourced from reference TRBV2 and TRBJ2-7, is EPEVTQTPSHQVTQMGQEVILRCVPISNHLYFYWYRQILGQKVEFLVSFYNNEISEKSEIFDDQFSVERPDGSNFTLKIRSTKLEDSAMYFCARRSLGPYYEQYFGPGTRLTVT.